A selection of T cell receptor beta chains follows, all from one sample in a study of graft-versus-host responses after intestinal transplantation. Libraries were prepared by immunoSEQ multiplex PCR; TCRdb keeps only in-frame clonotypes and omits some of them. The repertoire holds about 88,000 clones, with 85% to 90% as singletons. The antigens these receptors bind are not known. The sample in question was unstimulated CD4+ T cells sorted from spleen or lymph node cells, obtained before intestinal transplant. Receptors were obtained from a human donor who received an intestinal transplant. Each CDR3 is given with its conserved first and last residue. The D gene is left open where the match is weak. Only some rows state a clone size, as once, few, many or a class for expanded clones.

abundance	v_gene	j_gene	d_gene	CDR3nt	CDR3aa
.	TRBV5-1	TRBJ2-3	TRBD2	TGCGCCAGCAGCGGCGGGGGTTCGGATACGCAGTATTTT	CASSGGGSDTQYF
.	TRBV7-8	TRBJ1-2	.	TGTGCCAGCAGCTCCGGGGGAGGGATAGGATCTTATGGCTACACCTTC	CASSSGGGIGSYGYTF
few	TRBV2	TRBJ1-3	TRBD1	TGTGCCAGTGGACAGGGGAGCACCATATATTTT	CASGQGSTIYF
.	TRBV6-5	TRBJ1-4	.	TGTGCCAGCAGTCGGGACACAAATGAAAAACTGTTTTTT	CASSRDTNEKLFF
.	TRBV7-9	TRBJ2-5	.	TGTGCCAGCAGCCCTCCCGCCCCAGGGAGGGAGACCCAGTACTTC	CASSPPAPGRETQYF
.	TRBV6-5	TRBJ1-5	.	TGTGCCAGCAGTTACTCGTACCAGAGCAATCAGCCCCAGCATTTT	CASSYSYQSNQPQHF
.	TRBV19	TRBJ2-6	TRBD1	TGTGCCAGTAGTAGGAGAGGACAGGGGAGTACCTTAGGATCTGGGGCCAACGTCCTGACTTTC	CASSRRGQGSTLGSGANVLTF
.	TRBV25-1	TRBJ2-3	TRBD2	TGTGCCAGCAGTGAATCGGGGGGGCCTCTCACAGATACGCAGTATTTT	CASSESGGPLTDTQYF
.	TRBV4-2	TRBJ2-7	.	TGTGCCAGCAGCCCCGCGGCCTTTGGCACCTACGAGCAGTACTTC	CASSPAAFGTYEQYF
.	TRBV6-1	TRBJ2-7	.	TGTGCCAGCAGTGTTACAGCCGCCTACGAGCAGTACTTC	CASSVTAAYEQYF
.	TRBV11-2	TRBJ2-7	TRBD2	TGTGCCAGCAGCCCTCTAGCGGGGGGAAACTACGAGCAGTACTTC	CASSPLAGGNYEQYF
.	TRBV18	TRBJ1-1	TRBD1	TGTGCCAGCTCACCAACAGGGGGGGTCAGTGAAGCTTTCTTT	CASSPTGGVSEAFF
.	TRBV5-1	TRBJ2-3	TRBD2	TGCGCCAGCAGCCCTAGCGGGGGGGCGACAAGCACAGATACGCAGTATTTT	CASSPSGGATSTDTQYF
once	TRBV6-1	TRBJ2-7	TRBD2	TGTGCCAGCAGCTCGGGGGAGGGCACCTACGAGCAGTACTTC	CASSSGEGTYEQYF
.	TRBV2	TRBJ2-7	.	TGTGCCAGCAGTCCTACCTACGAGCAGTACTTC	CASSPTYEQYF
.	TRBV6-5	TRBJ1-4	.	TGTGCCAGCGCAGGTATCAGTTCGGTCTCCGAAAAACTGTTTTTT	CASAGISSVSEKLFF
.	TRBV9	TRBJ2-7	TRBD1	TGTGCCAGCAGCCTTCGACAGGGGGGGCCCGAGCAGTACTTC	CASSLRQGGPEQYF
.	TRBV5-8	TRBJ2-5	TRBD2	TGTGCCAGCAGCTTGGGGGGTAGCGGGAGCCAAGAGACCCAGTACTTC	CASSLGGSGSQETQYF
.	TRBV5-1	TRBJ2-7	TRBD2	TGCGCCAGCAGCTTGGGGACTAGCGGGGGTCGCGAGCAGTACTTC	CASSLGTSGGREQYF
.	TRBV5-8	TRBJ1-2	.	TGTGCCAGCAGCGGACCCCGGGAAGGTGGTTACTATGGCTACACCTTC	CASSGPREGGYYGYTF